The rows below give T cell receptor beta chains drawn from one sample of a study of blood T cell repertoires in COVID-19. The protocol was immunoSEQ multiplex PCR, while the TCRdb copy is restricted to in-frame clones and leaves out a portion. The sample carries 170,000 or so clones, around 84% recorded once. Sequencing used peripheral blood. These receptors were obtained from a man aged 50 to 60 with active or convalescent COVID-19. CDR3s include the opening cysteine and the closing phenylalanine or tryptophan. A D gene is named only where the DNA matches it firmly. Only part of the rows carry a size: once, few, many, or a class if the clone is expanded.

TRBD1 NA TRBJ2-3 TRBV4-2 CASSQERTGTDTQYF TGTGCCAGCAGCCAAGAGAGGACAGGGACAGATACGCAGTATTTT
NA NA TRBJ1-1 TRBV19 CASSIAATEAFF TGTGCCAGTAGTATTGCGGCGACTGAAGCTTTCTTT
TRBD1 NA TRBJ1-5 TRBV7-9 CASSFDRDQPQHF TGTGCCAGCAGCTTCGACAGGGATCAGCCCCAGCATTTT
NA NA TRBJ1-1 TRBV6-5 CASSPSGGRTEAFF TGTGCCAGCAGTCCCAGCGGGGGAAGGACTGAAGCTTTCTTT
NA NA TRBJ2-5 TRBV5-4 CASSLNLQETQYF TGTGCCAGCAGCTTGAACCTACAAGAGACCCAGTACTTC
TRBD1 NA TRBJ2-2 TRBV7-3 CASSSGTGGTGELFF TGTGCCAGCAGTTCCGGGACAGGGGGAACCGGGGAGCTGTTTTTT
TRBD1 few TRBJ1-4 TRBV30 CAWSRGGAKEKLFF TGTGCCTGGAGCCGAGGGGGCGCGAAAGAAAAACTGTTTTTT
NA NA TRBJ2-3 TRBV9 CASSVAGDTQYF TGTGCCAGCAGCGTAGCGGGAGATACGCAGTATTTT
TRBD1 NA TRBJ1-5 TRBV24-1 CATSETGGNQPQHF TGTGCCACCAGTGAAACAGGGGGCAATCAGCCCCAGCATTTT
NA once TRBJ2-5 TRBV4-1 CASSQGRESETQYF TGCGCCAGCAGCCAAGGTCGGGAGTCGGAGACCCAGTACTTC
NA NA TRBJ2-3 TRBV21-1 CASSAGPTDTQYF TGTGCCAGCAGCGCGGGGCCCACAGATACGCAGTATTTT
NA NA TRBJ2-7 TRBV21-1 CASSKKHELTTGGESYEQYF TGTGCCAGCAGCAAGAAGCACGAATTGACGACAGGGGGCGAGTCCTACGAGCAGTACTTC
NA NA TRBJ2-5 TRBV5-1 CASSFSVGQQETQYF TGCGCCAGCAGCTTCAGCGTGGGGCAGCAAGAGACCCAGTACTTC
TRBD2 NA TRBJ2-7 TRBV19 CASSPWFSRESYEQYF TGTGCCAGTAGTCCTTGGTTCTCGCGGGAGTCCTACGAGCAGTACTTC
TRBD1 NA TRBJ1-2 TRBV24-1 CATSDPDRGGGYTF TGTGCCACCAGTGATCCCGACAGGGGCGGTGGCTACACCTTC
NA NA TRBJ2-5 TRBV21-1 CASSKVGDQETQYF TGTGCCAGCAGCAAAGTCGGAGACCAAGAGACCCAGTACTTC
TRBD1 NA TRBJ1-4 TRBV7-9 CASSLGQGGNEKLFF TGTGCCAGCAGCTTAGGACAGGGAGGTAATGAAAAACTGTTTTTT
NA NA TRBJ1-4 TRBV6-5 CASSRTDATNEKLFF TGTGCCAGCAGTCGTACAGACGCAACTAATGAAAAACTGTTTTTT